These 29 T cell receptor beta chains were all obtained from the same sample, sequenced in a study of blood T cell repertoires in COVID-19. Generated by immunoSEQ multiplex PCR, the TCRdb table keeps only in-frame clones and is missing some. The repertoire holds approximately 80,000 clones, more than 70% seen once, with approximately 8% in the top ten. The sample consisted of peripheral blood. These receptors originate from a man between 50 and 59 years old with active COVID-19.

The rearrangement uses TRBV3-1 (or the pseudogene TRBV3-2) and TRBJ1-1, with TRBD1 matching over 11 bases. Trimming took 1 base from V and 11 from J; bases not matched to a gene: 3. The CDR3 runs to 13 residues. Germline V lookup: CDR1 LGHDT, CDR2 YNNKEL (reference sequence). CDR3 DNA sequence: TGTGCCAGCAGCCAAGCGGGACAGGGGGAGGCTTTCTTT. This codes for CASSQAGQGEAFF.

This chain joins TRBV28 and TRBJ1-3; no firm D call. Trimming stripped 5 bases from V and 2 bases from J, with 13 bases between. The CDR3 runs 15 residues. Germline values: CDR1 MDHEN, CDR2 SYDVKM. The CDR3 nucleotides read TGTGCCAGCAGTACGCCCCAGATTGCTGGAAACACCATATATTTT. Protein: CASSTPQIAGNTIYF.

V and J are TRBV5-1 and TRBJ2-7; possible D gene TRBD1, 5 bases. There are 13 residues in the CDR3. V was clipped by 2 bases and J by 4 bases, with 10 bases between them. Germline assignment: CDR1 SGHRS and CDR2 YFSETQ. For the CDR3, the DNA is TGCGCCAGCAGCTTACAGACAGCTTACGAGCAGTACTTC. It is translated as CASSLQTAYEQYF.

The rearrangement links TRBV6-5 to TRBJ2-2; 7 positions match TRBD1. Trimming took 6 bases from V and 4 from J; bases not matched to a gene: 8. CDR1 and CDR2 (germline): MNHEY, SVGAGI. The CDR3 is 15 amino acids. The DNA of the CDR3 is TGTGCCAGCAGCACCCGGGACAGACTCACCGGGGAGCTGTTTTTT. It translates to CASSTRDRLTGELFF.

This chain joins TRBV9 and TRBJ1-6; D may be TRBD1 (6 bases). Germline V gene sequence: CDR1 SGDLS, CDR2 YYNGEE. The CDR3 is 15 residues long. Trimming left V 4 bases short and J 3 bases short, with 11 bases between. The CDR3, as DNA: TGTGCCAGCAGCCGGGACACCCGCTATAATTCACCCCTCCACTTT. Its translation is CASSRDTRYNSPLHF.

The rearrangement uses TRBV24-1 and TRBJ1-1; tentative D call: TRBD1 (5 bases). Germline-derived CDR1 and CDR2 are KGHDR and SFDVKD. The CDR3 has 13 residues. Trimming took 6 bases from V and 1 from J, leaving 8 bases between them. CDR3 residues: CATSSRANTEAFF. In nucleotides, the CDR3 is TGTGCCACCAGTAGCAGGGCGAACACTGAAGCTTTCTTT.

The V gene is TRBV21-1, the J gene TRBJ1-4. TRBV21-1 is tagged as a pseudogene. This CDR3 comprises 13 residues. CDR3 protein: CASTGVVGEKLFF. CDR3 sequence (DNA): TGTGCCAGCACCGGGGTGGTAGGTGAAAAACTGTTTTTT.

The chain has TRBV19 and TRBJ1-2; 12 nucleotides line up with TRBD1. Germline loops: CDR1 LNHDA, CDR2 SQIVND (reference sequence). The CDR3 is 15 residues long. Trimming removed 4 bases from V and 5 bases from J; junction bases left unmatched: 5. The CDR3 here is CASSSRDRGQYGYTF. CDR3 in DNA: TGTGCCAGTAGTAGCCGGGACAGGGGGCAGTATGGCTACACCTTC.

The chain recombines TRBV7-2 with TRBJ2-6, with D uncertain. The CDR3 extends over 15 amino acids. The V gene lost 1 base and the J gene lost 2 bases, with 6 bases spanning the gap. Germline values: CDR1 SGHTA, CDR2 FQGNSA. The CDR3 DNA sequence: TGTGCCAGCAGCTTAGTCGCGGCTGGGGCCAACGTCCTGACTTTC. It yields the protein CASSLVAAGANVLTF.

The genes are TRBV9 and TRBJ1-3; no clear D gene. Trimming pared 4 bases from V and 0 bases from J, leaving 14 bases between. Germline V gives CDR1 SGDLS, CDR2 YYNGEE. The CDR3 has 16 amino acids. The CDR3 nucleotides are TGTGCCAGCAGCCCCACTTGGCGGGCCTCTGGAAACACCATATATTTT. Encoded protein: CASSPTWRASGNTIYF.

V gene TRBV19 combines with J gene TRBJ2-1; 10 nucleotides align to TRBD2. In germline, CDR1 is LNHDA, CDR2 SQIVND (reference sequence). The CDR3 has 14 residues. V was clipped by 3 bases and J by 7 bases; unmatched bases: 3. This chain's CDR3 is CASSMLAGANEQFF. CDR3 in DNA: TGTGCCAGTAGTATGCTAGCGGGGGCTAATGAGCAGTTCTTC.

This chain links TRBV20-1 with TRBJ2-6, with D possibly TRBD1 on 6 matching bases. The CDR3 totals 17 residues. Germline V lookup: CDR1 DFQATT, CDR2 SNEGSKA (reference sequence). The V gene lost 3 bases and the J gene lost 2 bases, with 17 bases spanning the gap. In nucleotides, the CDR3 is TGCAGTGCTAGTCGACTTTACAGGGAAACTGGGGCCAACGTCCTGACTTTC. Translating gives CSASRLYRETGANVLTF.

This chain links TRBV4-2 with TRBJ1-6, with a weak D call TRBD1 (6 bases). From germline, CDR1 is LGHNA and CDR2 YNFKEQ. V lost 1 base and J lost 9, with 16 bases in between. CDR3 size: 16 residues. The CDR3 DNA sequence: TGTGCCAGCAGCCAAGGGGTCGGGACAACATCTTCACCCCTCCACTTT. Amino acid sequence: CASSQGVGTTSSPLHF.

On this clone itself: It is unclear where the CDR3 begins or ends on the DNA, so no DNA is shown, and the CDR3 is as TCRdb lists it. The CDR3 region is CASSTSWQGGNQPQHF. V and J are TRBV27 and TRBJ1-5; the table calls TRBD1, which could not be checked here. Germline V lookup: CDR1 MNHEY, CDR2 SMNVEV (reference sequence). Ends included, the CDR3 has 16 residues.

This clone was counted between two and nine times. This chain joins TRBV2 and TRBJ1-1; maybe TRBD1 (5 bases). V shed 1 base and J shed 3 bases, with 9 bases lying between them. CDR1 and CDR2 from the germline V gene are SNHLY and FYNNEI. The CDR3 is 14 amino acids. CDR3 coding DNA: TGTGCCAGCAGTGAAGTGGGGGGATACACTGAAGCTTTCTTT. It encodes CASSEVGGYTEAFF.

This sequence joins TRBV5-1 and TRBJ2-1; 9 bases line up with TRBD1. From germline, CDR1 is SGHRS and CDR2 YFSETQ. This CDR3 is built from 16 residues. The V gene end was trimmed by 4 bases and the J gene end by 1 base; junction bases not matched to a gene: 6. CDR3 nucleotides: TGCGCCAGCAGCCAAAGGACAGGGGTATCCTACAATGAGCAGTTCTTC. This sequence encodes CASSQRTGVSYNEQFF. The whole variable domain, remainder taken from reference TRBV5-1 and TRBJ2-1, is KAGVTQTPRYLIKTRGQQVTLSCSPISGHRSVSWYQQTPGQGLQFLFEYFSETQRNKGNFPGRFSGRQFSNSRSEMNVSTLELGDSALYLCASSQRTGVSYNEQFFGPGTRLTVL.

V and J are TRBV2 and TRBJ1-6; the match to TRBD1 covers 8 bases. CDR3 size: 15 residues. Per the germline V gene, CDR1 is SNHLY and CDR2 is FYNNEI. V lost 3 bases and J lost 6; bases outside the gene matches: 4. This CDR3 is CASSDPTGVNSPLHF. In DNA form, the CDR3 reads TGTGCCAGCAGTGACCCGACAGGGGTTAATTCACCCCTCCACTTT.

The rearrangement uses TRBV5-6 and TRBJ2-5; D unclear. V was trimmed by 1 base and J by 4 bases, leaving 11 bases between them. The CDR3 contains 14 residues. Germline values: CDR1 SGHDT, CDR2 YYEEEE. CDR3: CASSLFSGRETQYF. In nucleotides, the CDR3 is TGTGCCAGCAGCTTGTTTTCAGGAAGAGAGACCCAGTACTTC.

The chain employs TRBV11-2 and TRBJ2-7, with D unresolved. The CDR3 has 12 amino acids. Trimming cost V 8 bases and J 5 bases, with 13 bases left between them. Germline V gene lookup returns CDR1 SGHAT and CDR2 FQNNGV. CDR3 in amino acids: CASGFGFDEQYF. CDR3 in DNA: TGTGCCAGCGGGTTCGGGTTCGACGAGCAGTACTTC. The whole variable domain, filled in from reference TRBV11-2 and TRBJ2-7, reads EAGVAQSPRYKIIEKRQSVAFWCNPISGHATLYWYQQILGQGPKLLIQFQNNGVVDDSQLPKDRFSAERLKGVDSTLKIQPAKLEDSAVYLCASGFGFDEQYFGPGTRLTVT.

This clone was picked up a small number of times. The chain couples TRBV3-1 (or the pseudogene TRBV3-2) to TRBJ2-1; TRBD2 agrees at 13 bases. Losses at the gene ends were 0 bases for V and 0 bases for J; bases not matched to a gene: 2. Germline assignment: CDR1 LGHDT and CDR2 YNNKEL (reference sequence). This CDR3 comprises 18 residues. The CDR3 coding sequence is TGTGCCAGCAGCCAAGACCGGACTAGCGGGAGCTCCTACAATGAGCAGTTCTTC. Translated, it gives CASSQDRTSGSSYNEQFF.

The chain recombines TRBV28 with TRBJ2-3; 13 nucleotides agree with TRBD2. Germline CDR1 is MDHEN and CDR2 is SYDVKM. With V trimmed by 11 bases and J by 2 bases, 7 bases remained unmatched. The CDR3 contains 15 residues. In DNA, the CDR3 is TGTGCCCTAAAGACTAGCGGGAGGACCACAGATACGCAGTATTTT. Its translation is CALKTSGRTTDTQYF.

Ten or more counts support this clone. The chain recombines TRBV27 with TRBJ1-6; 7 bases map to TRBD1. Germline assignment: CDR1 MNHEY and CDR2 SMNVEV (reference sequence). The V gene end was trimmed by 2 bases and the J gene end by 8 bases; junction bases not matched to a gene: 3. There are 14 residues in the CDR3. The CDR3 DNA is TGTGCCAGCAGTTTAGTCACAGGGGATTCACCCCTCCACTTT. The encoded protein is CASSLVTGDSPLHF.

The chain carries TRBV5-1 and TRBJ2-1, with D unclear. Germline-derived CDR1 and CDR2 are SGHRS and YFSETQ. This CDR3 is 17 amino acids long. Trimming cost V 0 bases and J 1 base, with 14 bases left between them. CDR3 bases: TGCGCCAGCAGCTTGGAACCCGGCGCAGGTTCCTACAATGAGCAGTTCTTC. This sequence encodes CASSLEPGAGSYNEQFF.

V and J are TRBV27 and TRBJ2-7; 7 bases agree with TRBD2. V was clipped by 1 base and J by 4 bases; unmatched bases: 13. From germline, CDR1 is MNHEY and CDR2 SMNVEV (reference sequence). The CDR3 is 17 residues long. In DNA form, the CDR3 reads TGTGCCAGCAGTTTATGGCGGGGGACGCTAAAGGGTTACGAGCAGTACTTC. Amino acids: CASSLWRGTLKGYEQYF.

The rearrangement uses TRBV9 and TRBJ2-2, with D possibly TRBD2 on 6 matching bases. Germline V gene sequence: CDR1 SGDLS, CDR2 YYNGEE. The CDR3 spans 16 residues. The V end lost 0 bases, the J end lost 14 bases, and 23 bases lay between the germline ends. The CDR3 sequence: CASSVGEDGKKGLLFF. In DNA form, the CDR3 reads TGTGCCAGCAGCGTAGGGGAGGATGGGAAAAAGGGCTTACTGTTTTTT.

The rearrangement joins TRBV30 to TRBJ1-2, with D perhaps TRBD1 (5 bases). Looked up from germline, CDR1 is GTSNPN and CDR2 is SVGIG (reference sequence). With 5 bases removed from V and 4 bases from J, the gap between germline ends came to 11 bases. The CDR3 totals 12 residues. The CDR3 DNA reads TGTGCCTGGGGTGACAGTACCTATGGCTACACCTTC. This translates into CAWGDSTYGYTF.

This CDR3 is CASSGFAAGEGTDTQYF. The CDR3 region has the DNA TGCGCCAGCAGTGGCTTTGCGGCGGGGGAGGGCACAGATACGCAGTATTTT. The V call is TRBV10-2, the J call TRBJ2-3, with 7 bases fitting TRBD2. V lost 4 bases, J lost 1 base, and 11 bases stayed unmatched. The CDR3 consists of 17 residues. Germline CDR1 and CDR2: WSHSY and SAAADI.

V and J are TRBV27 and TRBJ1-1, with D possibly TRBD1 on 5 matching bases. V was trimmed by 5 bases and J by 1 base, leaving 14 bases between them. The CDR3 totals 15 residues. Germline values: CDR1 MNHEY, CDR2 SMNVEV (reference sequence). The CDR3 is CASSARGGTNTEAFF. CDR3 nucleotide sequence: TGTGCCAGCAGTGCCCGGGGGGGGACGAACACTGAAGCTTTCTTT.

The V gene is TRBV7-9, the J gene TRBJ2-7, with D maybe TRBD1 (5 bases). Trimming stripped 4 bases from V and 3 bases from J, with 13 bases between. This CDR3 is built from 14 residues. Germline lookup yields CDR1 SEHNR and CDR2 FQNEAQ (reference sequence). The CDR3 nucleotides read TGTGCCAGCAGCTATCAGGGTGTTAGCTACGAGCAGTACTTC. It encodes CASSYQGVSYEQYF. The complete variable domain, with remaining parts taken from reference TRBV7-9 and TRBJ2-7, reads DTGVSQNPRHKITKRGQNVTFRCDPISEHNRLYWYRQTLGQGPEFLTYFQNEAQLEKSRLLSDRFSAERPKGSFSTLEIQRTEQGDSAMYLCASSYQGVSYEQYFGPGTRLTVT.